The sample holds a few counts of the clone carrying this T cell receptor (beta chain). Its antigen remains unidentified. This entry belongs to a study of vaccination and CD4 T cells after COVID-19. Study as a whole: Stimulation used overlapping spike peptides from SARS-CoV-2, HCoV-NL63, HCoV-OC43 and HCoV-229E. The control cultures got either a CEFX pool, an HIV-1 Nef pool, or no peptide at all. Study-wide findings and caveats: Data came from relatively few convalescent patients and lacked early post-infection timepoints.

V lost 1 base to trimming and J lost 7 bases; unmatched junction nucleotides: 4. This CDR3 is built from 14 residues. Germline CDR1 and CDR2: SEHNR and FQNEAQ (reference sequence). As to treatment: roughly ten-day PBMC culture with coronavirus spike peptide pools or control peptides (ViraFEST assay). According to the study, CD4+ T cells from the unexposed donor were gathered ahead of the COVID-19 pandemic (2011-2018). A negative selection step was used to isolate CD4+ T cells once culture had run for around ten days. Sequence data for DNA of cultured CD4+ T cells were generated by the Oncomine TCR Beta short-read assay. After culture, CD4+ T cells served as the source for genomic DNA extraction. TCRdb itself ran the PCR reads through MiXCR, one entry per CDR3 protein. The sample has approximately 9,800 distinct CDR3 sequences, around a third seen once.

This sequence joins TRBV7-9 and TRBJ2-1, with TRBD2 identical over 7 bases. The sample taken for sequencing was CD4+ T cells from blood, cultured in vitro. The TCR originated in a human donor in good health. CDR3 nucleotide sequence: TGTGCCAGCAGCTTAGTTGACGGGAGGAATGAGCAGTTCTTC. Protein: CASSLVDGRNEQFF.